The 23 T cell receptor beta chains below were found in one sample sequenced in a study of T cell repertoires in cytomegalovirus infection. TCRdb processed the reads anew with MiXCR; each CDR3 protein has one entry. The table records roughly 230,000 distinct CDR3 sequences, about 20% of them present only once. The sample was CD8+ T cells from PBMCs. These receptors all stem from a human donor in good health (CMV status not recorded). Some clones in this sample may be carry-over from other donors' samples.

This clonotype came up many times. This chain links TRBV7-9 with TRBJ2-1; 9 bases line up with TRBD1. The ends lost 1 base at V and 5 bases at J; junction bases unmatched: 6. CDR3 length: 16 amino acids. Germline V gene lookup returns CDR1 SEHNR and CDR2 FQNEAQ (reference sequence). The CDR3 spells CASSLGPGQGHNEQFF. As DNA, the CDR3 is TGTGCCAGCAGCTTAGGGCCGGGACAGGGCCACAATGAGCAGTTCTTC.

This clonotype was observed a handful of times. The rearrangement joins TRBV20-1 to TRBJ1-2; no firm D call. CDR3 length equals 13 residues. Germline V CDR1 and CDR2: DFQATT, SNEGSKA (reference sequence). V dropped 5 bases and J dropped 4 bases, with 14 bases sitting between them. The CDR3 sequence: CSAGSQEGYGYTF. The CDR3 DNA reads TGCAGTGCTGGGAGTCAAGAGGGCTATGGCTACACCTTC.

This clonotype was observed at least ten times. The chain uses TRBV7-2 and TRBJ1-2, with D unclear. The V end lost 8 bases, the J end lost 6 bases, and 16 bases lay between the germline ends. This CDR3 spans 13 amino acids. Germline V gives CDR1 SGHTA, CDR2 FQGNSA. DNA for the CDR3: TGTGCCAGCGGCCCCCGGGCCCAGGATGGCTACACCTTC. Protein product: CASGPRAQDGYTF.

This clonotype was detected only a few times. This chain uses TRBV2 with TRBJ2-3; D is ambiguous. V lost 4 bases, J lost 5 bases, and 10 bases lay in between. The CDR3 covers 13 residues. In germline, CDR1 is SNHLY, CDR2 FYNNEI. CDR3 coding DNA: TGTGCCAGCAGTGTGGTAGTAGTAGATACGCAGTATTTT. Residues: CASSVVVVDTQYF. Using reference TRBV2 and TRBJ2-3 for the parts outside the CDR3, the full variable domain is EPEVTQTPSHQVTQMGQEVILRCVPISNHLYFYWYRQILGQKVEFLVSFYNNEISEKSEIFDDQFSVERPDGSNFTLKIRSTKLEDSAMYFCASSVVVVDTQYFGPGTRLTVL.

Ten or more counts support this clonotype. This sequence joins TRBV6-5 and TRBJ2-3; D is unresolved. CDR3 size: 13 residues. V dropped 2 bases and J dropped 3 bases, with 6 bases sitting between them. Per germline, CDR1 MNHEY and CDR2 SVGAGI. The CDR3 sequence is CASSYHLTDTQYF. The CDR3 DNA reads TGTGCCAGCAGTTACCACCTTACAGATACGCAGTATTTT.

This clonotype was observed many times. This sequence joins TRBV28 and TRBJ2-1; 13 nucleotides line up with TRBD2. Germline V gene sequence: CDR1 MDHEN, CDR2 SYDVKM. The CDR3 is made up of 17 amino acids. Trimming took 0 bases from V and 4 from J; bases not matched to a gene: 3. Here the CDR3 DNA reads TGTGCCAGCAGTTTATGGACTAGCGGGGGGACTTACAATGAGCAGTTCTTC. It specifies CASSLWTSGGTYNEQFF. The whole variable domain, remainder taken from reference TRBV28 and TRBJ2-1, is DVKVTQSSRYLVKRTGEKVFLECVQDMDHENMFWYRQDPGLGLRLIYFSYDVKMKEKGDIPEGYSVSREKKERFSLILESASTNQTSMYLCASSLWTSGGTYNEQFFGPGTRLTVL.

The genes are TRBV5-6 and TRBJ2-2; 7 bases match TRBD2. In germline, CDR1 is SGHDT, CDR2 YYEEEE. The CDR3 length is 15 residues. With V trimmed by 5 bases and J by 10 bases, 14 bases remained unmatched. The CDR3 bases are TGTGCCAGCAGGATGTTACAGAGCGGGAAATCGGAGCTGTTTTTT. Protein sequence: CASRMLQSGKSELFF.

A few counts support this clonotype. The V and J genes are TRBV7-6 and TRBJ1-1; D is unclear. V lost 5 bases to trimming and J lost 2 bases, with 12 bases between them. This CDR3 contains 14 residues. CDR1 is SGHVS, CDR2 FNYEAQ, per germline. CDR3 sequence: CASSPSPYNTEAFF. CDR3 nucleotide sequence: TGTGCCAGCAGCCCGAGCCCGTATAACACTGAAGCTTTCTTT.

The table lists this clonotype with a few counts. The chain links TRBV3-1 to TRBJ1-1, with unresolved D. Germline lookup yields CDR1 LGHDT and CDR2 YNNKEL (reference sequence). V was shortened by 0 bases and J by 6 bases, with 11 bases between the two germline ends. The CDR3 has 14 residues. CDR3 in DNA: TGTGCCAGCAGCCAAGACGTGTCATTGGCTGAAGCTTTCTTT. Translated: CASSQDVSLAEAFF.

The table lists this clonotype with a few counts. This chain joins TRBV6-2 or TRBV6-3 and TRBJ1-1, with D maybe TRBD1 (5 bases). Germline V gives CDR1 MNHEY, CDR2 SVGEGT. V was trimmed by 0 bases and J by 6 bases, leaving 14 bases between them. CDR3 length: 15 amino acids. CDR3: CASSYSSNGTPEAFF. The CDR3 DNA reads TGTGCCAGCAGTTACTCGAGCAACGGGACGCCTGAAGCTTTCTTT.

This clonotype was picked up many times. V is TRBV7-2 and J is TRBJ1-2, with 8 bases matching TRBD1. The CDR3 covers 14 residues. Trimming at V came to 4 bases and at J to 6 bases, leaving 7 bases not matched to a gene. CDR1 and CDR2 (germline): SGHTA, FQGNSA. The CDR3 reads CASSSGGRGHGYTF. CDR3 coding DNA: TGTGCCAGCAGCTCAGGGGGCCGGGGACATGGCTACACCTTC.

V is TRBV27 and J is TRBJ2-7, with 9 bases lining up with TRBD1. Germline CDR1 MNHEY, CDR2 SMNVEV (reference sequence). This CDR3 comprises 15 residues. The J segment lost 2 bases and the V segment lost 3 bases, leaving 5 bases of the junction unmatched. CDR3: CASSFRDRAPYEQYF. Here the CDR3 DNA reads TGTGCCAGCAGTTTTAGGGACAGGGCCCCCTACGAGCAGTACTTC.

This chain uses TRBV20-1 with TRBJ2-7, with D perhaps matching TRBD1 (5 bases). CDR1 and CDR2 (germline): DFQATT, SNEGSKA (reference sequence). This CDR3 contains 16 residues. Trimming took 1 base from V and 1 from J, leaving 17 bases between them. Here the CDR3 reads CSARGSARAYSYEQYF. The CDR3 bases are TGCAGTGCTAGAGGGTCGGCCAGGGCCTATTCCTACGAGCAGTACTTC.

This clonotype was observed many times. The gene calls are TRBV20-1 and TRBJ2-1; 8 bases match TRBD2. The V segment lost 2 bases and the J segment 7 bases; nucleotides outside the gene matches: 10. The germline CDR1 and CDR2 sequences are DFQATT and SNEGSKA (reference sequence). CDR3 length: 15 residues. The CDR3 sequence is CSARSGSGGSNEQFF. DNA of the CDR3: TGCAGTGCTAGATCCGGCAGCGGGGGATCAAATGAGCAGTTCTTC.

The chain combines TRBV7-9 with TRBJ2-7; TRBD2 matches at 11 bases. The trim removed 5 bases at V and 0 bases at J, leaving 12 bases unmatched. CDR3 length: 18 amino acids. The germline V gene encodes CDR1 SEHNR and CDR2 FQNEAQ (reference sequence). The CDR3 protein is CASSPRGSGGGNSYEQYF. CDR3 nucleotide sequence: TGTGCCAGCAGCCCCCGGGGTAGCGGGGGGGGTAACTCCTACGAGCAGTACTTC.

This clonotype was counted between two and nine times. V is TRBV5-1 and J is TRBJ2-5; 9 bases are a match to TRBD2. This CDR3 is 17 amino acids long. Germline V gives CDR1 SGHRS, CDR2 YFSETQ. J gave up 5 bases and V 0 bases, and 11 bases lay outside the gene matches. The CDR3 DNA reads as TGCGCCAGCAGCTTGGTTAGCGGGGGACCCTCGGGGGAGACCCAGTACTTC. It yields the protein CASSLVSGGPSGETQYF.

The sample holds a few counts of this clonotype. This chain joins TRBV11-2 and TRBJ2-2, with D possibly being TRBD1 (6 bases). The V gene lost 5 bases and the J gene lost 0 bases, with 13 bases spanning the gap. The V gene's germline CDR1 is SGHAT and CDR2 FQNNGV. The CDR3 runs to 16 residues. The CDR3 loop is CASSHTGSTNTGELFF. In DNA, the CDR3 is TGTGCCAGCAGCCATACAGGGTCCACGAACACCGGGGAGCTGTTTTTT.

The CDR3 region is CASSHPRTGELFF. The CDR3 nucleotides read TGTGCCAGCAGCCACCCTCGGACCGGGGAGCTGTTTTTT. The rearrangement links TRBV14 to TRBJ2-2; D not certain. Deletions cut 3 bases from V and 5 bases from J, with 7 bases between. This CDR3 comprises 13 residues. Germline CDR1 SGHDN, CDR2 FVKESK.

V gene TRBV27 combines with J gene TRBJ2-7; D may correspond to TRBD1 or TRBD2 (5 bases each). The V end lost 0 bases, the J end lost 5 bases, and 8 bases lay between the germline ends. The CDR3 spans 13 residues. Germline V lookup: CDR1 MNHEY, CDR2 SMNVEV (reference sequence). The DNA of the CDR3 is TGTGCCAGCAGTTTATCTGGGGGAAACGAGCAGTACTTC. It yields the protein CASSLSGGNEQYF.

This clonotype was seen a few times. The V call is TRBV28, the J call TRBJ1-1; 9 bases align to TRBD1. Trimming removed 9 bases from V and 6 bases from J; junction bases left unmatched: 5. Germline-derived CDR1 and CDR2 are MDHEN and SYDVKM. The CDR3 runs 12 residues. Here the CDR3 DNA reads TGTGCCAGTGGGGACAGGGAAGCTGAAGCTTTCTTT. This encodes CASGDREAEAFF.

This clonotype was picked up a small number of times. V gene TRBV5-5 combines with J gene TRBJ2-7, with unresolved D. The germline gives CDR1 SGHKS, CDR2 YYEKEE (reference sequence). The CDR3 runs 14 residues. Trimming cost V 1 base and J 1 base, with 9 bases left between them. The CDR3 is CASSLSAESYEQYF. The CDR3 DNA reads TGTGCCAGCAGCTTGTCCGCCGAATCCTACGAGCAGTACTTC.

CDR3 in amino acids: CSARDHQGANYGYTF. CDR3 in DNA: TGCAGTGCTAGAGATCATCAGGGAGCTAACTATGGCTACACCTTC. This rearrangement joins TRBV20-1 to TRBJ1-2; weak D call: TRBD1 (5 bases). V lost 0 bases and J lost 0, with 11 bases in between. CDR3 length: 15 amino acids. Germline V gene lookup returns CDR1 DFQATT and CDR2 SNEGSKA (reference sequence).

The gene calls are TRBV5-1 and TRBJ2-1; maybe TRBD1 (6 bases). The germline gives CDR1 SGHRS, CDR2 YFSETQ. V lost 5 bases and J lost 8, with 20 bases in between. The CDR3 length is 15 residues. The CDR3 loop is CASRFSGVQRDEQFF. The CDR3 DNA follows: TGCGCCAGCAGGTTTTCAGGGGTCCAGCGAGATGAGCAGTTCTTC.